This is a list of T cell receptor beta chains from one sample in a study of shared clonotypes between healthy human individuals. Profiling relied on immunoSEQ multiplex PCR, and the TCRdb table lists in-frame clones only, not all of them. The data contain a few million clones, more than 85% of them seen just once; the ten biggest clones take up 0.39%. The sequenced sample consisted of naive CD4+ T cells from PBMCs. The receptors shown here come from a man between 18 and 35 years old in good health. Some clones in this sample may be carry-over from other donors' samples. Both conserved end residues are part of each CDR3. The D gene is left open where the match is weak. The size of a clone is reported for some rows only, either as once, few or many, or as a class for expanded clones.

V	J	length	size	D	CDR3	DNA
TRBV4-1	TRBJ2-3	17	-	TRBD1	CASSQDVGQGSTDTQYF	TGCGCCAGCAGCCAAGATGTGGGACAGGGTAGCACAGATACGCAGTATTTT
TRBV5-1	TRBJ2-1	17	-	TRBD2	CASSPATSGRAVNEQFF	TGCGCCAGCAGCCCGGCAACCAGCGGGAGGGCCGTGAATGAGCAGTTCTTC
TRBV14	TRBJ2-7	13	-	-	CASSQGWAREQYF	TGTGCCAGCAGCCAGGGGTGGGCTCGGGAGCAGTACTTC
TRBV4-3	TRBJ2-7	15	-	-	CASSQEARGRYEQYF	TGCGCCAGCAGCCAAGAGGCCAGGGGACGATACGAGCAGTACTTC
TRBV10-2	TRBJ1-5	15	-	TRBD1	CASSESKGANQPQHF	TGCGCCAGCAGTGAGTCTAAGGGGGCGAATCAGCCCCAGCATTTT
TRBV30	TRBJ1-5	12	-	-	CASQSRDQPQHF	TGTGCCTCCCAGTCCCGGGATCAGCCCCAGCATTTT
TRBV28	TRBJ1-4	12	-	-	CASGVTNEKLFF	TGTGCCAGCGGGGTAACTAATGAAAAACTGTTTTTT
TRBV7-9	TRBJ2-2	17	-	-	CASSSRRASLLEGELFF	TGTGCCAGCAGCTCCCGGAGGGCGTCCTTGCTGGAAGGGGAGCTGTTTTTT
TRBV5-1	TRBJ1-3	14	-	TRBD1	CASSRTGSGNTIYF	TGCGCCAGCAGCCGGACAGGGTCTGGAAACACCATATATTTT
TRBV6-5	TRBJ1-2	14	few	TRBD1	CASRAGDRAYGYTF	TGTGCCAGCAGAGCTGGGGACAGAGCCTATGGCTACACCTTC
TRBV29-1	TRBJ2-6	14	-	-	CSAKVLSGANVLTF	TGCAGCGCCAAAGTCTTATCTGGGGCCAACGTCCTGACTTTC
TRBV7-9	TRBJ1-1	14	-	-	CASTIGQGRTEAFF	TGTGCCAGCACCATCGGACAAGGTAGGACTGAAGCTTTCTTT
TRBV5-4	TRBJ1-1	14	few	-	CASSPQSRDTEAFF	TGTGCCAGCAGTCCCCAATCAAGGGACACTGAAGCTTTCTTT
TRBV28	TRBJ1-5	15	-	-	CASRGGRGSNQPQHF	TGTGCCAGCAGAGGTGGCAGGGGTTCCAATCAGCCCCAGCATTTT
TRBV7-2	TRBJ1-5	15	-	-	CASSLDGRGGQPQHF	TGTGCCAGCAGCTTAGATGGCAGGGGTGGCCAGCCCCAGCATTTT
TRBV28	TRBJ1-2	14	-	-	CAINSIGRGYGYTF	TGTGCCATCAATTCAATTGGTCGGGGTTATGGCTACACCTTC
TRBV9	TRBJ2-1	15	-	TRBD1	CASSSSTHRGDEQFF	TGTGCCAGCAGCTCTTCAACCCACAGGGGAGACGAGCAGTTCTTC